A single sample is the source of the 18 T cell receptor beta chains below, sequenced in a study of spatial heterogeneity in lung cancer (dated by TCRdb to the late 2010s). Libraries came from 5' RACE. This sample was sequenced with a NextSeq 500. The public reads were reanalyzed by TCRdb: fastp trimming at Q25, MiXCR alignment, in-frame beta chains only. Rows are unified per CDR3 protein, each entry keeping the most common DNA and genes. In all, the sample holds over 45,000 distinct CDR3 sequences, and over 9.5% of those were seen once. The ten largest make up more than 25% of the sample. The time point label, read with the paper, signifies: blood at routine non-recurrence follow-up after resection. The source was PBMCs, collected at follow-up. These receptors were collected from a male donor with early-stage non-small cell lung cancer.

The gene calls are TRBV30 and TRBJ2-1; no clear D gene. Trimming removed 1 base from V and 1 base from J, with 8 bases in between. The CDR3 totals 14 residues. The germline CDR1 and CDR2 sequences are GTSNPN and SVGIG (reference sequence). Here the CDR3 reads CAWSDYQSYNEQFF. The CDR3 DNA follows: TGTGCCTGGAGTGATTACCAGTCCTACAATGAGCAGTTCTTC.

This clonotype was counted at least ten times. The V gene is TRBV4-2, the J gene TRBJ1-1; D gene uncertain. Germline V CDR1 and CDR2: LGHNA, YNFKEQ. The CDR3 consists of 15 residues. Trimming took off 0 bases at V and 5 bases at J, with 13 bases between the two ends. This CDR3 reads CASSQEILGGTEAFF. CDR3 bases: TGTGCCAGCAGCCAAGAAATTTTAGGCGGGACTGAAGCTTTCTTT.

This clonotype turned up a few times. The chain has TRBV7-8 and TRBJ2-3; the D gene is possibly TRBD1 (5 bases). This CDR3 contains 13 residues. Germline CDR1 SGHVS, CDR2 FQNEAQ. The V gene lost 1 base and the J gene lost 6 bases, with 8 bases spanning the gap. The CDR3 reads CASSLEGSDTQYF. The CDR3, as DNA: TGTGCCAGCAGCTTAGAGGGGTCGGATACGCAGTATTTT.

This clonotype was picked up many times. The V call is TRBV3-1, the J call TRBJ2-5; D is unclear. In germline, CDR1 is LGHDT, CDR2 YNNKEL (reference sequence). The V end lost 6 bases, the J end lost 3 bases, and 8 bases lay between the germline ends. The CDR3 contains 12 residues. DNA of the CDR3: TGTGCCAGCAGACCCGGAGAAGAGACCCAGTACTTC. Translating it yields CASRPGEETQYF.

This clonotype was seen ten or more times. CDR3 sequence: CASSPRTGSNEKLFF. The CDR3 coding sequence is TGTGCCAGCAGCCCGCGTACAGGGTCAAATGAAAAACTGTTTTTT. The rearrangement links TRBV27 to TRBJ1-4, with D perhaps TRBD1 (6 bases). CDR1 and CDR2 from the germline V gene are MNHEY and SMNVEV (reference sequence). The CDR3 sequence is 15 residues long. Trimming took off 6 bases at V and 5 bases at J, with 16 bases between the two ends.

This clonotype was counted ten times or more. This sequence joins TRBV6-6 and TRBJ1-2; unclear D gene. Germline values: CDR1 MNHNY, CDR2 SVGAGI (reference sequence). V lost 4 bases to trimming and J lost 0 bases, with 6 bases between them. The CDR3 runs to 13 residues. Written as DNA, the CDR3 is TGTGCCAGCAGTTCAGGATCTAACTATGGCTACACCTTC. Its translation: CASSSGSNYGYTF.

The chain couples TRBV29-1 to TRBJ1-1; no firm D call. The CDR3 contains 11 residues. CDR1 SQVTM and CDR2 ANQGSEA come from the germline V gene. V was cut by 2 bases and J by 4 bases, with 5 bases left in between. For the CDR3, the DNA is TGCAGCGTTGAAAAAGCCACTGAAGCTTTCTTT. Protein product: CSVEKATEAFF.

This clonotype has ten or more counts. The genes are TRBV10-3 and TRBJ2-1; 13 bases match TRBD2. This CDR3 region has 15 residues. J gave up 7 bases and V 3 bases, and 3 bases lay outside the gene matches. CDR1 is ENHRY and CDR2 is SYGVKD in the germline V gene. DNA of the CDR3: TGTGCCATCAGTGATTTACTAGCGGGGGGGAATGAGCAGTTCTTC. This encodes CAISDLLAGGNEQFF.

This clonotype was seen at least ten times. V usage is TRBV20-1 and J usage is TRBJ2-7; D may correspond to TRBD1 or TRBD2 (5 bases each). The V gene's germline CDR1 is DFQATT and CDR2 SNEGSKA (reference sequence). V was trimmed by 5 bases and J by 5 bases, leaving 16 bases between them. This CDR3 region has 13 residues. The chain's CDR3 is CSAPGAVRDEQYF. The CDR3 bases are TGCAGTGCTCCCGGGGCGGTGCGGGACGAGCAGTACTTC.

This clonotype was seen at least ten times. This chain uses TRBV2 with TRBJ1-6; 7 nucleotides line up with TRBD1. The CDR3 totals 13 residues. Germline assignment: CDR1 SNHLY and CDR2 FYNNEI. Losses at the gene ends were 5 bases for V and 10 bases for J; bases not matched to a gene: 5. The DNA for the CDR3 is TGTGCCAGCAGTACGACAGGGATCTCACCCCTCCACTTT. Residues: CASSTTGISPLHF.

The table lists this clonotype with many counts. The chain recombines TRBV14 with TRBJ1-2; possibly TRBD1 for D (5 bases). Germline-derived CDR1 and CDR2 are SGHDN and FVKESK. This CDR3 spans 14 amino acids. The V end was cut by 0 bases, the J end by 6 bases, with 11 bases between. CDR3 coding DNA: TGTGCCAGCAGCCAAGATCTGGCAGGGCATGGCTACACCTTC. It specifies CASSQDLAGHGYTF.

The J gene is TRBJ2-5, the V gene TRBV11-2; a weak D match, TRBD1 (5 bases). The CDR3 sequence is 14 residues long. Trimming took 5 bases from V and 5 from J, leaving 15 bases between them. The germline V gene encodes CDR1 SGHAT and CDR2 FQNNGV. In nucleotides, the CDR3 is TGTGCCAGCAGCGCGACACCCAGGGATGAGACCCAGTACTTC. It is translated as CASSATPRDETQYF.

The V gene is TRBV12-3 or TRBV12-4, the J gene TRBJ2-7; no definite D call. The CDR3 is made up of 14 amino acids. V gave up 5 bases and J gave up 0 bases, with 11 bases separating them. The CDR3 nucleotides read TGTGCCAGCAGTCCAGTCCCAAACTCCTACGAGCAGTACTTC. Protein product: CASSPVPNSYEQYF.

The V gene is TRBV7-8, the J gene TRBJ2-2; 8 bases fit TRBD1. The CDR3 loop spans 15 amino acids. V was pared by 4 bases and J by 8 bases, with 9 bases of the junction left unmatched. Germline assignment: CDR1 SGHVS and CDR2 FQNEAQ. CDR3 amino acids: CASSSHNRGVGELFF. The CDR3 DNA is TGTGCCAGCAGCTCCCATAACAGGGGGGTTGGGGAGCTGTTTTTT.

In this sample, this clonotype turned up a few times. This chain joins TRBV6-5 and TRBJ2-1, with D possibly being TRBD2 (5 bases). Per germline, CDR1 MNHEY and CDR2 SVGAGI. The length of the CDR3 is 14 residues. Trimming pared 0 bases from V and 7 bases from J, leaving 10 bases between. This CDR3 reads CASSYSGLKNEQFF. In DNA form, the CDR3 reads TGTGCCAGCAGTTACTCAGGACTTAAAAATGAGCAGTTCTTC.

The table lists this clonotype with many counts. This rearrangement joins TRBV6-5 to TRBJ1-1, with D unclear. The CDR3 length is 13 residues. CDR1 is MNHEY and CDR2 is SVGAGI in the germline V gene. Between the trimmed V and J ends, which lost 7 bases and 3 bases, there was a span of 12 bases. The CDR3 bases are TGTGCCAGCAATACTCCTGGGGACACTGAAGCTTTCTTT. It specifies CASNTPGDTEAFF.

The chain employs TRBV20-1 and TRBJ2-1; D unresolved. The CDR3 covers 16 residues. Trimming removed 0 bases from V and 2 bases from J, with 14 bases in between. CDR1 is DFQATT and CDR2 is SNEGSKA in the germline V gene (reference sequence). The CDR3 coding sequence is TGCAGTGCTAGAGAGGTCGTTACTCTCACCTACAATGAGCAGTTCTTC. This sequence encodes CSAREVVTLTYNEQFF.

At least ten counts were recorded for this clonotype. V is TRBV7-2 and J is TRBJ2-7, with 9 nucleotides matching TRBD1. The germline V gene has CDR1 SGHTA and CDR2 FQGNSA. J lost 7 bases, V lost 3 bases, and 7 bases had no gene match. The CDR3 spans 14 residues. The CDR3 region is CASSFNRGPGEQYF. In nucleotides, the CDR3 is TGTGCCAGCAGCTTTAACAGGGGGCCGGGTGAGCAGTACTTC.